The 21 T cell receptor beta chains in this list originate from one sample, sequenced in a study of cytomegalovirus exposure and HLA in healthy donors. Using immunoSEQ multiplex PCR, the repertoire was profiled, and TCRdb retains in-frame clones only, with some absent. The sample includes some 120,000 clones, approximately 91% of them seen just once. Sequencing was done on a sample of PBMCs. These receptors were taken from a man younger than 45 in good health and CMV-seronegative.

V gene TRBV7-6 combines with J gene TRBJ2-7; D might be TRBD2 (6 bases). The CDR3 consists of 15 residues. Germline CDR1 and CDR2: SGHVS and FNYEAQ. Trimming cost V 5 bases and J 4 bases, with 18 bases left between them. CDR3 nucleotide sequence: TGTGCCAGCAGCCCGCCGGGAGCCCGAGGGTACGAGCAGTACTTC. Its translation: CASSPPGARGYEQYF.

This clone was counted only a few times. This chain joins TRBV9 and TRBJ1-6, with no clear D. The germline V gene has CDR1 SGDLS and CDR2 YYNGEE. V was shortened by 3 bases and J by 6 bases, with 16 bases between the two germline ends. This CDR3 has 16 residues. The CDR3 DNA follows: TGTGCCAGCAGCGGTTGGGAGGCGACGCTTAATTCACCCCTCCACTTT. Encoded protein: CASSGWEATLNSPLHF.

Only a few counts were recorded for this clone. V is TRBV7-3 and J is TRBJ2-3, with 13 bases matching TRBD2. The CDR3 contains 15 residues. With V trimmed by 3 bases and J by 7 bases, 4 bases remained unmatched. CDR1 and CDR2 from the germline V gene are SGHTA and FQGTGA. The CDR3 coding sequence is TGTGCCAGCAGCTTTCGGACTAGCGGGAGCAATACGCAGTATTTT. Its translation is CASSFRTSGSNTQYF.

CDR3 residues: CASSPTPGEMNTEAFF. DNA of the CDR3: TGTGCCAGCAGCCCTACCCCGGGAGAGATGAACACTGAAGCTTTCTTT. The gene calls are TRBV9 and TRBJ1-1; D gene uncertain. V lost 4 bases and J 0 bases, leaving 16 bases between the germline ends. The CDR3 consists of 16 residues. Germline lookup yields CDR1 SGDLS and CDR2 YYNGEE. The variable domain in full, completed from reference TRBV9 and TRBJ1-1, reads DSGVTQTPKHLITATGQRVTLRCSPRSGDLSVYWYQQSLDQGLQFLIQYYNGEERAKGNILERFSAQQFPDLHSELNLSSLELGDSALYFCASSPTPGEMNTEAFFGQGTRLTVV.

CDR3 nucleotide sequence: TGCGCCAGCAGCCAAGCACGGACAGCGTCGAATGGCGAGCAGTACTTC. It is translated as CASSQARTASNGEQYF. The chain couples TRBV4-1 to TRBJ2-7; D perhaps matches TRBD1 (6 bases). V gave up 1 base and J gave up 6 bases, with 19 bases separating them. Germline V gives CDR1 MGHRA, CDR2 YSYEKL. This CDR3 has 16 residues.

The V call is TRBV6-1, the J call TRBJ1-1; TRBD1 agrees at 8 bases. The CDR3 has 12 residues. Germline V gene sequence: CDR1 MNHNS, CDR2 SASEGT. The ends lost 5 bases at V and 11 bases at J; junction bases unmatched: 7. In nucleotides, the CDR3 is TGTGCCAGCAGTAGGGGACAGGATGGGGCTTTCTTT. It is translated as CASSRGQDGAFF.

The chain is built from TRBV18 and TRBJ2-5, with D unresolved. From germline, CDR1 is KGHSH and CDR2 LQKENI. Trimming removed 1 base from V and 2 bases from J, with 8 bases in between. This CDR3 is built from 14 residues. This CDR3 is CASSPRFQQETQYF. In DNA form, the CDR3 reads TGTGCCAGCTCACCACGGTTCCAGCAAGAGACCCAGTACTTC.

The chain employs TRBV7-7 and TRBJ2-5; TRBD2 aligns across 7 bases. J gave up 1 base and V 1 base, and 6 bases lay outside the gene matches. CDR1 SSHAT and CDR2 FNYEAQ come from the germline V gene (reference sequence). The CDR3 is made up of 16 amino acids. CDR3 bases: TGTGCCAGCAGCTTAGGGTCCCCTAGCGGCCAAGAGACCCAGTACTTC. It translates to CASSLGSPSGQETQYF.

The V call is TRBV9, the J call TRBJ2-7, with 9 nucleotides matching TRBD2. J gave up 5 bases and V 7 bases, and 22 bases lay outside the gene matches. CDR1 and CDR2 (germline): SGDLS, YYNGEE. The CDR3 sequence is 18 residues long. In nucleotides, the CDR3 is TGTGCCAGCGCACACCCCTCGTTGGGCGGGAGGGCCGCTAACGAGCAGTACTTC. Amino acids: CASAHPSLGGRAANEQYF. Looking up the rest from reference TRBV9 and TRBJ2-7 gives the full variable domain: DSGVTQTPKHLITATGQRVTLRCSPRSGDLSVYWYQQSLDQGLQFLIQYYNGEERAKGNILERFSAQQFPDLHSELNLSSLELGDSALYFCASAHPSLGGRAANEQYFGPGTRLTVT.

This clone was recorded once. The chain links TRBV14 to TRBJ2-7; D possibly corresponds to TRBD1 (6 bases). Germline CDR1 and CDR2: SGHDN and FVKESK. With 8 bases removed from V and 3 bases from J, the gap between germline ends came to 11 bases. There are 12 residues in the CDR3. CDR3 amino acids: CASGQPHYEQYF. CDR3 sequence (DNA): TGTGCCAGCGGACAGCCGCACTACGAGCAGTACTTC. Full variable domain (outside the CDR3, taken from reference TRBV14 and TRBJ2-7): EAGVTQFPSHSVIEKGQTVTLRCDPISGHDNLYWYRRVMGKEIKFLLHFVKESKQDESGMPNNRFLAERTGGTYSTLKVQPAELEDSGVYFCASGQPHYEQYFGPGTRLTVT.

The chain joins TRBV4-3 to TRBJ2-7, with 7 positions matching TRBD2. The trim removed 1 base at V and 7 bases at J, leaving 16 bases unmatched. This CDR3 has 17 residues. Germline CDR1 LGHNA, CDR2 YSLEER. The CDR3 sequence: CASSQVNWASGSLEQYF. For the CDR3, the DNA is TGCGCCAGCAGCCAAGTAAATTGGGCTAGCGGCAGTTTGGAGCAGTACTTC.

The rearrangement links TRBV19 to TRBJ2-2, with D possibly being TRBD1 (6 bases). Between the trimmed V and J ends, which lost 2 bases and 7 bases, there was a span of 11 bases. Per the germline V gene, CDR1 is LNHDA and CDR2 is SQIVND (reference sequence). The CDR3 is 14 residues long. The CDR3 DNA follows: TGTGCCAGTAGTATACAACAGGGCGGCGGGGAGCTGTTTTTT. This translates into CASSIQQGGGELFF. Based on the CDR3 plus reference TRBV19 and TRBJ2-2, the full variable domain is DGGITQSPKYLFRKEGQNVTLSCEQNLNHDAMYWYRQDPGQGLRLIYYSQIVNDFQKGDIAEGYSVSREKKESFPLTVTSAQKNPTAFYLCASSIQQGGGELFFGEGSRLTVL.

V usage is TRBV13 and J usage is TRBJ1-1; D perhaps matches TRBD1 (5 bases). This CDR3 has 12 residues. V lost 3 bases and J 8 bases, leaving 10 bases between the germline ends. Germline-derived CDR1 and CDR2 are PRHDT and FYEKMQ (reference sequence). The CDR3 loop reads CASSLIQGEAFF. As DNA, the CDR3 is TGTGCCAGCAGCTTGATCCAGGGAGAAGCTTTCTTT.

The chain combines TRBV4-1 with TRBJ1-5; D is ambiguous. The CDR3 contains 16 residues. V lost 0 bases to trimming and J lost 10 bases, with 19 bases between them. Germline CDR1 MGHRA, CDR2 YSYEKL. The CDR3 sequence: CASSQEYSAVNTPQHF. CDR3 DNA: TGCGCCAGCAGCCAAGAATACTCTGCGGTCAACACACCCCAGCATTTT.

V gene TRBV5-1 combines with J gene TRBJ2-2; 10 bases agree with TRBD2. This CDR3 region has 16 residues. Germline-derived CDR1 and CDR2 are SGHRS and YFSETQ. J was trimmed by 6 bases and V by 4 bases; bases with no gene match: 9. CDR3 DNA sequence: TGCGCCAGCAGCAAAACTAGCGGGGACACCTCCGGGGAGCTGTTTTTT. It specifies CASSKTSGDTSGELFF.

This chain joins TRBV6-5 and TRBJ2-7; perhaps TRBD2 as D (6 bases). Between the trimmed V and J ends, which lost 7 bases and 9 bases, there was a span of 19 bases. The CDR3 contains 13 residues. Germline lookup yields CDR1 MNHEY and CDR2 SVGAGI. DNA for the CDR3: TGTGCCAGCAAGGAGGGGCCCCTCGGGGTGCAGTACTTC. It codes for CASKEGPLGVQYF.

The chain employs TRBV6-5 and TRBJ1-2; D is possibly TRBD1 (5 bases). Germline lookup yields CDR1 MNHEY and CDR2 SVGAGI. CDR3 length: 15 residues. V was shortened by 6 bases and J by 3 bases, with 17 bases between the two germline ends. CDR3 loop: CASSRPEGLYYGYTF. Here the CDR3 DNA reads TGTGCCAGCAGCCGACCCGAGGGACTGTACTATGGCTACACCTTC.

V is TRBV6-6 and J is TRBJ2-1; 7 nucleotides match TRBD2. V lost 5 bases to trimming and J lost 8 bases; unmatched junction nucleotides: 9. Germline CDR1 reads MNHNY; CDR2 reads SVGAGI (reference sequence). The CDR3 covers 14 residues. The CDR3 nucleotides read TGTGCCAGCAGTCGGACTAGTGATGCATATGAGCAGTTCTTC. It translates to CASSRTSDAYEQFF.

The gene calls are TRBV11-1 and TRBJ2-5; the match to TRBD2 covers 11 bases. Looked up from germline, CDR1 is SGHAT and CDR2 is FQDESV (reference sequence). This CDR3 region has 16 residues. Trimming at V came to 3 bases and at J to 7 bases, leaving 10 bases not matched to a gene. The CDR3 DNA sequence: TGTGCCAGCAGCTTTTACCCAGGGACTAGCGGCGTGACCCAGTACTTC. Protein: CASSFYPGTSGVTQYF.

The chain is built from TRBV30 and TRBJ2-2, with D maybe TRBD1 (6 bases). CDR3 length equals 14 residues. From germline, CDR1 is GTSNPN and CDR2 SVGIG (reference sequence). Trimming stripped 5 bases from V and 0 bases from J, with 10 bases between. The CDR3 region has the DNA TGTGCCTGGCAACGGACAGCGAACACCGGGGAGCTGTTTTTT. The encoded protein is CAWQRTANTGELFF. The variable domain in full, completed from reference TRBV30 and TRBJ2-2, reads SQTIHQWPATLVQPVGSPLSLECTVEGTSNPNLYWYRQAAGRGLQLLFYSVGIGQISSEVPQNLSASRPQDRQFILSSKKLLLSDSGFYLCAWQRTANTGELFFGEGSRLTVL.

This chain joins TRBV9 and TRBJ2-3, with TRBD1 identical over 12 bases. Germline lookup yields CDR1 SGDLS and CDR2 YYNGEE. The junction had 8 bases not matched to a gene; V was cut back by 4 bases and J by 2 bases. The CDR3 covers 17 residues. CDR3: CASSPAGTGGYTDTQYF. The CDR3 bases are TGTGCCAGCAGCCCGGCCGGGACAGGGGGCTACACAGATACGCAGTATTTT.